The 5 T cell receptor beta chains presented below share a single source sample, sequenced in a study of blood T cells in healthy people across ages. The use of a sample-barcoded 5' primer and a J-beta primer mix characterized a second PCR of about 7 to 12 cycles. A single record per CDR3 protein comes from TCRdb applying MiXCR to the 5' RACE reads. The table has around 990,000 distinct CDR3 sequences, more than 30% seen once. Material for sequencing was blood. The receptors were sampled from a man younger than 30 in good health.

This clonotype was observed many times. Relative to the germline gene, one junction end is altered; a read error may explain this. This chain joins TRBV5-1 and TRBJ1-2; tentatively, D is TRBD1 (5 bases). The CDR3 extends over 13 amino acids. The germline CDR1 and CDR2 sequences are SGHRS and YFSETQ. CDR3 DNA: TGTGCCAGCAGCTTAGGGACGAACTATGGCTACACCTTC. Protein product: CASSLGTNYGYTF.

The chain is built from TRBV2 and TRBJ2-2, with 8 bases lining up with TRBD2. With V trimmed by 6 bases and J by 3 bases, 12 bases remained unmatched. The CDR3 spans 17 residues. Germline loops: CDR1 SNHLY, CDR2 FYNNEI. The CDR3 sequence: CASRRSGAAHDTGELFF. CDR3 in DNA: TGTGCCAGCAGACGTAGCGGGGCCGCTCACGACACCGGGGAGCTGTTTTTT. Complete variable domain (other parts from reference TRBV2 and TRBJ2-2): EPEVTQTPSHQVTQMGQEVILRCVPISNHLYFYWYRQILGQKVEFLVSFYNNEISEKSEIFDDQFSVERPDGSNFTLKIRSTKLEDSAMYFCASRRSGAAHDTGELFFGEGSRLTVL.

This clonotype was counted between two and nine times. The chain joins TRBV6-1 to TRBJ2-3; TRBD2 matches at 15 bases. The CDR3 runs 21 residues. With 6 bases clipped from V and 1 base from J, the junction kept 17 bases outside the gene matches. CDR1 and CDR2 (germline): MNHNS, SASEGT. The CDR3 sequence is CASRLLRPGLAGGRGTDTQYF. As DNA, the CDR3 is TGTGCCAGCAGACTCCTACGGCCGGGACTAGCGGGGGGTAGGGGCACAGATACGCAGTATTTT.

This clonotype was observed a few times. The rearrangement joins TRBV28 to TRBJ2-4, with D possibly TRBD2 on 5 matching bases. This CDR3 contains 17 residues. With 6 bases removed from V and 0 bases from J, the gap between germline ends came to 18 bases. Per the germline V gene, CDR1 is MDHEN and CDR2 is SYDVKM. The DNA for the CDR3 is TGTGCCAGCAGCCGCACTACAGCTAGCCTAGCCAAAAACATTCAGTACTTC. Residues: CASSRTTASLAKNIQYF.

This chain connects TRBV7-2 to TRBJ2-7; 11 nucleotides align to TRBD2. V was clipped by 5 bases and J by 2 bases; unmatched bases: 5. Germline CDR1 and CDR2: SGHTA and FQGNSA. This CDR3 is 15 amino acids long. The CDR3 region has the DNA TGTGCCAGCAGCCCGGGACTAGCGGAAACCTACGAGCAGTACTTC. This gives the protein CASSPGLAETYEQYF.